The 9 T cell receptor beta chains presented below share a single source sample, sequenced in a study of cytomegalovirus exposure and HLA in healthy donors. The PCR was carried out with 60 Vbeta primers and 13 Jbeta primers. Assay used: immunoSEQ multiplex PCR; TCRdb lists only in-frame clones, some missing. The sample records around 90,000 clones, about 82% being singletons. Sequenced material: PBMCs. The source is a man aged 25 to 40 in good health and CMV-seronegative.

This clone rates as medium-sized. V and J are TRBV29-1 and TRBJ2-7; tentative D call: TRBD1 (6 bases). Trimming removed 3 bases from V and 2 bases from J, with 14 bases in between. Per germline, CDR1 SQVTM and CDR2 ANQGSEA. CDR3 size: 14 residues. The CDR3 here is CSVDTGQFPYEQYF. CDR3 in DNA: TGCAGCGTTGATACCGGACAGTTCCCCTACGAGCAGTACTTC.

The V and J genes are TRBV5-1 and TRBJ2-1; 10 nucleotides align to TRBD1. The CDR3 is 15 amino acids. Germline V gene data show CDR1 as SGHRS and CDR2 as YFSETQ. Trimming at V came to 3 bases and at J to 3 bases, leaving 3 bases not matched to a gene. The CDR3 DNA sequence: TGCGCCAGCAGCTCGGACAGGGGGTTCTACAATGAGCAGTTCTTC. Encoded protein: CASSSDRGFYNEQFF.

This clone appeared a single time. CDR3: CAWNGGTEAFF. The DNA for the CDR3 is TGTGCCTGGAATGGGGGGACTGAAGCTTTCTTT. This chain uses TRBV30 with TRBJ1-1; weak D call: TRBD1 (5 bases). Germline V gene sequence: CDR1 GTSNPN, CDR2 SVGIG (reference sequence). The CDR3 is made up of 11 amino acids. Between the trimmed V and J ends, which lost 4 bases and 5 bases, there was a span of 8 bases.

Written as DNA, the CDR3 is TGTGCCAGCAGTCAGAGGGACATTTCACCCCTCCACTTT. Its translation: CASSQRDISPLHF. This chain links TRBV27 with TRBJ1-6, with D perhaps TRBD1 (6 bases). The germline V gene encodes CDR1 MNHEY and CDR2 SMNVEV (reference sequence). The CDR3 is made up of 13 amino acids. V was cut by 5 bases and J by 9 bases, with 11 bases left in between.

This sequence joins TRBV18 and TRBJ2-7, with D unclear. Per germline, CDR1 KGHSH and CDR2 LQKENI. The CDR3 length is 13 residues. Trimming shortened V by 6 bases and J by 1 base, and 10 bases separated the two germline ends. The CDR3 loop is CASSREASYEQYF. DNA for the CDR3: TGTGCCAGCTCGCGAGAAGCTTCCTACGAGCAGTACTTC.

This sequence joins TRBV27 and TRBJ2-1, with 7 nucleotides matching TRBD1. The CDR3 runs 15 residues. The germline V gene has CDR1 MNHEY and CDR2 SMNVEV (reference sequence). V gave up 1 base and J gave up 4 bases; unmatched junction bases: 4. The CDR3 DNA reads TGTGCCAGCAGTTTATTGGTCAGGGGGTACAATGAGCAGTTCTTC. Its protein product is CASSLLVRGYNEQFF.

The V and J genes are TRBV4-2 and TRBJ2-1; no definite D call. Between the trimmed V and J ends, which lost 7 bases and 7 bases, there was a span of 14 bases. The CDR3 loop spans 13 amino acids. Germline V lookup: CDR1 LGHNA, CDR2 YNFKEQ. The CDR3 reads CASTSQHGNEQFF. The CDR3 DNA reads TGTGCCAGCACCTCCCAGCACGGGAATGAGCAGTTCTTC.

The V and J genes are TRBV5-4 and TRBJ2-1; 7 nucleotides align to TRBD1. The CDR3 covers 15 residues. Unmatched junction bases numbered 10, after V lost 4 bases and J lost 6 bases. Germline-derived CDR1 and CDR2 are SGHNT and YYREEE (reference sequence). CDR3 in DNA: TGTGCCAGCAGCCAACGACAGGGAGACCCCAATGAGCAGTTCTTC. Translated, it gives CASSQRQGDPNEQFF.

The CDR3 loop reads CASSYVQGAMGYTF. CDR3 DNA sequence: TGTGCCAGCAGTTACGTACAGGGGGCAATGGGCTACACCTTC. The J gene is TRBJ1-2, the V gene TRBV6-6; 9 bases agree with TRBD1. V shed 2 bases and J 8 bases; nucleotides not matched to a gene: 6. The CDR3 is made up of 14 amino acids. CDR1 MNHNY and CDR2 SVGAGI come from the germline V gene (reference sequence).